This entry lists 16 T cell receptor beta chains sequenced from one sample in a study of T-cell reconstitution after alpha-beta-depleted transplantation in children. Preparation of the TCRbeta library involved a method that used unique molecular identifiers. TCRdb independently ran MiXCR on the PCR reads; one entry per CDR3 protein. The sample lists 600,000 to 700,000 distinct CDR3 sequences; roughly 17% were seen once. The material was PBMCs from the stem cell graft donor, obtained from the stem cell graft. These receptors were obtained from a human donor who donated a stem cell graft to a child with acute myeloid leukemia.

In its sample, this clonotype was seen a few times. The chain has TRBV11-2 and TRBJ1-1; 10 bases align to TRBD1. J gave up 1 base and V 3 bases, and 11 bases lay outside the gene matches. The CDR3 loop spans 18 amino acids. In germline, CDR1 is SGHAT, CDR2 FQNNGV. In nucleotides, the CDR3 is TGTGCCAGCAGCTTTACCGGGACAGGGGCCCTGGGGAACACTGAAGCTTTCTTT. This codes for CASSFTGTGALGNTEAFF.

This clonotype was detected a few times. This sequence joins TRBV5-1 and TRBJ1-2; D not resolved. The V gene's germline CDR1 is SGHRS and CDR2 YFSETQ. The CDR3 contains 14 residues. The V end was cut by 1 base, the J end by 10 bases, with 17 bases between. As DNA, the CDR3 is TGCGCCAGCAGCTTGATAGGGCCGACCTTTGACTACACCTTC. It yields the protein CASSLIGPTFDYTF.

This clonotype was recorded at least ten times. V gene TRBV6-1 combines with J gene TRBJ2-7; 13 nucleotides match TRBD2. CDR1 and CDR2 from the germline V gene are MNHNS and SASEGT. The CDR3 is made up of 15 amino acids. With V trimmed by 4 bases and J by 6 bases, 6 bases remained unmatched. CDR3 nucleotides: TGTGCCAGCAGTGCAACTAGCGGGGGGGCCTTCGAGCAGTACTTC. Residues: CASSATSGGAFEQYF.

The rearrangement uses TRBV5-1 and TRBJ2-1; the D gene could be TRBD1 or TRBD2 (5 bases each). Germline V gives CDR1 SGHRS, CDR2 YFSETQ. This CDR3 is 18 amino acids long. V was shortened by 5 bases and J by 2 bases, with 23 bases between the two germline ends. CDR3 bases: TGCGCCAGCAGTTACGGAACAATTGGGGGTAGTACCTACAATGAGCAGTTCTTC. Translation gives CASSYGTIGGSTYNEQFF.

This clonotype was recorded at least ten times. The rearrangement uses TRBV20-1 and TRBJ1-2; no firm D call. Germline CDR1 is DFQATT and CDR2 is SNEGSKA (reference sequence). The germline V and J ends were trimmed by 7 bases and 2 bases, with 14 bases remaining between them. The CDR3 spans 13 residues. The CDR3: CSVTNDHNYGYTF. Here the CDR3 DNA reads TGCAGTGTTACTAACGACCACAACTATGGCTACACCTTC.

This rearrangement joins TRBV10-3 to TRBJ2-7; the match to TRBD1 covers 10 bases. Germline CDR1 reads ENHRY; CDR2 reads SYGVKD. The CDR3 sequence is 13 residues long. V lost 4 bases, J lost 5 bases, and 2 bases stayed unmatched. DNA for the CDR3: TGTGCCATCAGTGGGACAGGGGGTAACGAGCAGTACTTC. Its translation is CAISGTGGNEQYF.

The sample holds many counts of this clonotype. The chain is built from TRBV7-2 and TRBJ1-2; TRBD1 matches at 7 bases. After removal of 5 bases from V and 7 bases from J, the junction contained 10 bases not matched to a gene. Germline V gene sequence: CDR1 SGHTA, CDR2 FQGNSA. This CDR3 comprises 14 residues. The CDR3 protein is CASSTRTGERGYTF. In DNA form, the CDR3 reads TGTGCCAGCAGCACCAGAACAGGGGAGCGTGGCTACACCTTC.

Ten or more counts support this clonotype. V and J are TRBV29-1 and TRBJ2-1; D is possibly TRBD1 (6 bases). V was trimmed by 2 bases and J by 6 bases, leaving 23 bases between them. CDR1 and CDR2 (germline): SQVTM, ANQGSEA. The CDR3 runs 17 residues. Here the CDR3 reads CSVEWGRKTGMSNEQFF. CDR3 nucleotide sequence: TGCAGCGTTGAATGGGGCCGCAAGACAGGAATGAGCAATGAGCAGTTCTTC.

There are many counts of this clonotype. Its ends do not fully match the called genes, so a read error is possible. The rearrangement links TRBV6-1 to TRBJ1-2, with 7 bases aligning to TRBD1. In germline, CDR1 is MNHNS, CDR2 SASEGT. The CDR3 spans 13 residues. CDR3 amino acids: CASREGGDYGYTF. CDR3 coding DNA: TGTGCCAGCAGGGAAGGGGGCGACTATGGCTACACCTTC.

The chain employs TRBV7-2 and TRBJ1-4; D perhaps matches TRBD1 (6 bases). CDR1 SGHTA and CDR2 FQGNSA come from the germline V gene. V gave up 1 base and J gave up 3 bases, with 12 bases separating them. The CDR3 length is 16 residues. CDR3 DNA sequence: TGTGCCAGCAGCTTAGATGGGCAGGGGTCTAATGAAAAACTGTTTTTT. It is translated as CASSLDGQGSNEKLFF.

The table lists this clonotype with a few counts. The chain employs TRBV24-1 and TRBJ1-1; D call uncertain. CDR1 KGHDR and CDR2 SFDVKD come from the germline V gene. V gave up 0 bases and J gave up 8 bases, with 6 bases separating them. The CDR3 runs to 12 residues. CDR3 coding DNA: TGTGCCACCAGTGATTTGCACGACGAAGCTTTCTTT. Translating it yields CATSDLHDEAFF.

The chain couples TRBV6-2 or TRBV6-3 to TRBJ2-3; D perhaps matches TRBD1 (5 bases). CDR3 length: 14 residues. The V end lost 8 bases, the J end lost 4 bases, and 16 bases lay between the germline ends. The germline gives CDR1 MNHEY, CDR2 SVGEGT. The CDR3: CASEQGHSADTQYF. The DNA of the CDR3 is TGTGCCAGCGAGCAGGGCCACTCCGCAGATACGCAGTATTTT.

This clonotype was seen more than once but under ten times. CDR3 protein: CASQPDTEAFF. CDR3 DNA: TGTGCCAGCCAGCCCGACACTGAAGCTTTCTTT. The genes are TRBV7-9 and TRBJ1-1; no clear D. V shed 8 bases and J shed 3 bases, with 7 bases lying between them. This CDR3 contains 11 residues. Germline V CDR1 and CDR2: SEHNR, FQNEAQ (reference sequence).

In this sample, this clonotype turned up a few times. This chain connects TRBV7-2 to TRBJ2-3; D tentatively fits TRBD1 or TRBD2 (6 bases each). V dropped 0 bases and J dropped 2 bases, with 12 bases sitting between them. Germline V lookup: CDR1 SGHTA, CDR2 FQGNSA. There are 16 residues in the CDR3. CDR3 residues: CASSLAGGRITDTQYF. DNA for the CDR3: TGTGCCAGCAGCTTAGCGGGGGGCAGGATCACAGATACGCAGTATTTT. The variable domain in full, with the rest retrieved from reference TRBV7-2 and TRBJ2-3, is GAGVSQSPSNKVTEKGKDVELRCDPISGHTALYWYRQSLGQGLEFLIYFQGNSAPDKSGLPSDRFSAERTGGSVSTLTIQRTQQEDSAVYLCASSLAGGRITDTQYFGPGTRLTVL.

The chain uses TRBV7-2 and TRBJ2-5; possible D gene TRBD2, 5 bases. The ends were cut back, 1 base at V and 0 bases at J, with 9 bases in the middle. In germline, CDR1 is SGHTA, CDR2 FQGNSA. The CDR3 extends over 15 amino acids. CDR3 in DNA: TGTGCCAGCAGCTTAGTGCGGGCGCACCAAGAGACCCAGTACTTC. Amino acid sequence: CASSLVRAHQETQYF.

A few counts support this clonotype. The chain has TRBV11-3 and TRBJ2-5, with 8 bases that match TRBD1. Germline trimming cut 4 bases from V and 1 base from J; bases unmatched to any gene: 8. The CDR3 is 16 residues long. The germline V gene encodes CDR1 SGHNT and CDR2 YENEEA. CDR3 nucleotides: TGTGCCAGCAGCTCCCGGGACAGGCCCCTCCAAGAGACCCAGTACTTC. Protein product: CASSSRDRPLQETQYF.